This TCR beta chain was identified during a study of T cell changes during pregnancy in multiple sclerosis. Here immunoSEQ multiplex PCR was the method, and the copy in TCRdb shows in-frame clones only, minus some. This table has more than 10,000 clones, roughly 90% appearing once. V lost 3 bases to trimming and J lost 1 base; unmatched junction nucleotides: 16. The CDR3 spans 19 residues. CDR1 is MNHNS and CDR2 is SASEGT in the germline V gene. The V and J genes are TRBV6-1 and TRBJ2-5, with 8 bases matching TRBD2. The receptor comes from a female donor in good health, enrolled as a control in a pregnancy study. Sample: CD8+ T cells from peripheral blood mononuclear cells, taken after pregnancy. The CDR3 sequence is CASSEASPAGGGLQETQYF. CDR3 nucleotide sequence: TGTGCCAGCAGTGAGGCTTCTCCCGCCGGGGGGGGCCTCCAAGAGACCCAGTACTTC.